This T cell receptor beta chain was recovered during a study of shared clonotypes between healthy human individuals. Each PCR replicate from the sorted subsets contained about 200 ng DNA, which is tens of thousands of T cell genomes. Profiled with immunoSEQ multiplex PCR; TCRdb holds only in-frame clones, not every one. The top ten clones hold 0.3% to 0.45% of a sample with fewer than 3 million clones, around 92% of them seen once. Each donor was a Caucasian adult residing in Nashville, Tennessee. Of note for this clone: As yet, its antigen is unknown.

CDR1 is MGHRA, CDR2 YSYEKL, per germline. CDR3 size: 15 residues. V was cut by 2 bases and J by 4 bases, with 11 bases left in between. Notes on the study in general: Across subsets, estimated richness was generally greater for naive than for memory populations. Some naive CD4 clonotypes, 4% to 6%, turned up in common across several donors.

The clonotype originates from a man aged 18-30 years in good health. Some clones in this sample may be carry-over from other donors' samples. The sequenced material came from naive CD4+ T cells from PBMCs. The subset is: CD45RA+ positively selected. The rearrangement links TRBV4-1 to TRBJ1-4; no clear D gene. Here the CDR3 reads CASSQLLGSNEKLFF. CDR3 nucleotide sequence: TGCGCCAGCAGCCAACTATTGGGTAGTAATGAAAAACTGTTTTTT.